Below are 7 T cell receptor beta chains sequenced from a single sample in a study of breast tumors, draining lymph nodes, adjacent tissues. One entry per CDR3 protein results from TCRdb running MiXCR on the multiplex PCR reads. The sample records 60,000 to 70,000 distinct CDR3 sequences, 57% being singletons. Specimen: breast tumor tissue. Source of these receptors: a female donor with breast cancer. Some clones in this sample may be carry-over from other donors' samples.

This clonotype was detected many times. The chain is built from TRBV5-6 and TRBJ2-7; 10 nucleotides align to TRBD1. Germline V gives CDR1 SGHDT, CDR2 YYEEEE. After removal of 0 bases from V and 3 bases from J, the junction contained 3 bases not matched to a gene. The CDR3 loop spans 15 amino acids. The CDR3 here is CASSLEGQGNYEQYF. The CDR3 nucleotides read TGTGCCAGCAGCTTGGAGGGACAGGGGAACTACGAGCAGTACTTC.

This clonotype has a count of ten or more. The V and J genes are TRBV6-2 or TRBV6-3 and TRBJ2-7; TRBD1 is a possible D gene (5 bases). Germline V gene data show CDR1 as MNHEY and CDR2 as SVGEGT. The V end was cut by 6 bases, the J end by 2 bases, with 11 bases between. This CDR3 has 13 residues. CDR3: CASSVTATYEQYF. The CDR3 nucleotides read TGTGCCAGCAGCGTGACAGCAACCTACGAGCAGTACTTC.

The chain joins TRBV19 to TRBJ1-2; 7 bases line up with TRBD1. Germline CDR1 is LNHDA and CDR2 is SQIVND (reference sequence). The CDR3 runs 14 residues. The V gene end was trimmed by 3 bases and the J gene end by 8 bases; junction bases not matched to a gene: 9. For the CDR3, the DNA is TGTGCCAGTAGTATGGGGGACAGCCTTGGGGGCTACACCTTC. Protein product: CASSMGDSLGGYTF.

This clonotype appeared a single time. The chain has TRBV19 and TRBJ2-1; 7 nucleotides align to TRBD2. Germline values: CDR1 LNHDA, CDR2 SQIVND (reference sequence). Trimming at V came to 3 bases and at J to 4 bases, leaving 15 bases not matched to a gene. The CDR3 covers 18 residues. DNA for the CDR3: TGTGCCAGTAGTATTTCGTTGGACGCTCAGGGACTATACAATGAGCAGTTCTTC. Protein sequence: CASSISLDAQGLYNEQFF.

V and J are TRBV6-2 or TRBV6-3 and TRBJ2-2; 8 nucleotides align to TRBD1. This CDR3 spans 15 amino acids. The germline CDR1 and CDR2 sequences are MNHEY and SVGEGT. The ends lost 7 bases at V and 11 bases at J; junction bases unmatched: 15. The CDR3 nucleotides read TGTGCCAGCAATCCACACCGGGACAGGACCAGCGAGCTGTTTTTT. The encoded protein is CASNPHRDRTSELFF.

This chain links TRBV7-9 with TRBJ2-5, with D possibly called TRBD1 or TRBD2 (6 bases each). Germline loops: CDR1 SEHNR, CDR2 FQNEAQ (reference sequence). Trimming removed 6 bases at V and 3 bases at J, with 14 bases between. The CDR3 is 14 amino acids. The CDR3 DNA reads TGTGCCAGCAGTGGAGGGGGTAAGGAAGAGACCCAGTACTTC. This codes for CASSGGGKEETQYF.

V usage is TRBV28 and J usage is TRBJ2-5, with D possibly being TRBD1 or TRBD2 (6 bases each). The CDR3 is 14 residues long. Germline CDR1 MDHEN, CDR2 SYDVKM. V gave up 6 bases and J gave up 3 bases, with 14 bases separating them. The CDR3 region has the DNA TGTGCCAGCAGGGGTGGCGGGACAAAAGAGACCCAGTACTTC. Protein: CASRGGGTKETQYF.